The entry that follows covers one T cell receptor (beta chain) sequence. This entry belongs to a study of TIL therapy for anti-PD-1-resistant metastatic lung cancer. The libraries were made with immunoSEQ v3. Repertoires were generated with immunoSEQ multiplex PCR, while TCRdb's copy carries only in-frame clones and drops some. Of about 50,000 clones listed, about two thirds are singletons. The germline V gene has CDR1 GTSNPN and CDR2 SVGIG (reference sequence). This CDR3 has 13 amino acids. V lost 0 bases and J lost 5; bases outside the gene matches: 2. Time point meaning: pre-treatment sample, taken before nivolumab and TIL therapy. Pleural nodules or supraclavicular lymph nodes made up most of the excised metastases sampled.

The clonotype comes from a person aged 25 to 85 with non-small cell lung cancer. The rearrangement uses TRBV30 and TRBJ1-1; 8 bases are shared with TRBD1. This specimen consisted of tumor tissue, obtained at baseline. DNA for the CDR3: TGTGCCTGGAGTGTACAGGGGGTTACTGAAGCTTTCTTT. This sequence encodes CAWSVQGVTEAFF.